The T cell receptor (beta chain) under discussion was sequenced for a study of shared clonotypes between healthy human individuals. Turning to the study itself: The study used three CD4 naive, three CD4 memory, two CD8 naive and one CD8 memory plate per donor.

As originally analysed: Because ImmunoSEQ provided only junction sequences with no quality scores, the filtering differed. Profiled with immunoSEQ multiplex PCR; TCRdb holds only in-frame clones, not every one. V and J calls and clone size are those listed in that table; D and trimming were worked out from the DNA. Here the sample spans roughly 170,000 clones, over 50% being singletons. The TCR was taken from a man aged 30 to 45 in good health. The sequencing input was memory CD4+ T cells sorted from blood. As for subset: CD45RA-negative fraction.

In DNA, the CDR3 is TGTGCCAGCAGCGGACCCGGGACTAGCGGGAGAAGCTCCTACGAGCAGTACTTC. Translation gives CASSGPGTSGRSSYEQYF. J is TRBJ2-7 and V is TRBV7-9; TRBD2 aligns across 14 bases. The CDR3 has 18 residues. Germline V CDR1 and CDR2: SEHNR, FQNEAQ (reference sequence). V lost 5 bases, J lost 0 bases, and 9 bases stayed unmatched.